These 12 T cell receptor beta chains originate from one sample sequenced in a study of CD8 T cells in Susac syndrome. About 0.5 to 1 ug RNA was reverse transcribed with random hexamers. TCRdb itself ran the immunoSEQ multiplex PCR reads through MiXCR, one entry per CDR3 protein. Here the sample spans about 140,000 distinct CDR3 sequences, 85% to 95% being singletons. What was sequenced was CD8+ T cells from PBMCs. Receptor source: a human donor in good health.

This chain uses TRBV20-1 with TRBJ2-2, with D possibly called TRBD1 or TRBD2 (5 bases each). Germline V gives CDR1 DFQATT, CDR2 SNEGSKA (reference sequence). The ends were cut back, 5 bases at V and 2 bases at J, with 9 bases in the middle. CDR3 size: 13 residues. The CDR3 sequence: CSAPGTNTGELFF. The CDR3 coding sequence is TGCAGTGCTCCCGGGACCAACACCGGGGAGCTGTTTTTT.

The chain uses TRBV19 and TRBJ2-7; 7 bases align to TRBD1. The germline V gene encodes CDR1 LNHDA and CDR2 SQIVND (reference sequence). The CDR3 sequence is 13 residues long. V was clipped by 3 bases and J by 6 bases; unmatched bases: 5. The CDR3 loop is CASSMGTAGEQYF. CDR3 bases: TGTGCCAGTAGTATGGGGACAGCAGGCGAGCAGTACTTC.

The chain couples TRBV20-1 to TRBJ2-2; no clear D. The CDR3 loop spans 14 amino acids. Germline V gene sequence: CDR1 DFQATT, CDR2 SNEGSKA (reference sequence). V was trimmed by 1 base and J by 1 base, leaving 7 bases between them. CDR3 loop: CSARAPVNTGELFF. DNA of the CDR3: TGCAGTGCTAGAGCTCCAGTGAACACCGGGGAGCTGTTTTTT.

V is TRBV7-9 and J is TRBJ1-2; D uncertain. Germline-derived CDR1 and CDR2 are SEHNR and FQNEAQ (reference sequence). V was pared by 3 bases and J by 6 bases, with 17 bases between. There are 15 residues in the CDR3. CDR3 sequence (DNA): TGTGCCAGCAGCTTTTCTCTTTTGGACCTTCATGGCTACACCTTC. This codes for CASSFSLLDLHGYTF.

The chain has TRBV5-4 and TRBJ1-4; the D is unclear. The CDR3 totals 15 residues. Germline loops: CDR1 SGHNT, CDR2 YYREEE (reference sequence). V shed 4 bases and J shed 4 bases, with 14 bases lying between them. The CDR3 spells CASSPSGRFNEKLFF. As DNA, the CDR3 is TGTGCCAGCAGCCCATCCGGGAGGTTTAATGAAAAACTGTTTTTT.

The chain has TRBV29-1 and TRBJ2-7; D might be TRBD2 (5 bases). The V gene's germline CDR1 is SQVTM and CDR2 ANQGSEA. Trimming removed 3 bases from V and 2 bases from J, with 8 bases in between. CDR3 length: 12 residues. The CDR3 bases are TGCAGCGTTGAGGAGGCCGCCTACGAGCAGTACTTC. Its translation: CSVEEAAYEQYF.

This clonotype came up once. This chain links TRBV16 with TRBJ2-1, with TRBD1 matching 8 bases. This CDR3 region has 15 residues. Trimming removed 5 bases from V and 7 bases from J; junction bases left unmatched: 10. Germline V gives CDR1 KGHSY, CDR2 FQNENV. In nucleotides, the CDR3 is TGTGCCAGCAGCACCCGACAGGGGTGGTATAATGAGCAGTTCTTC. Translation: CASSTRQGWYNEQFF.

This chain uses TRBV12-5 with TRBJ1-1; possible D gene TRBD1, 6 bases. Looked up from germline, CDR1 is LGHNT and CDR2 is FRNRAP. V lost 4 bases and J 4 bases, leaving 13 bases between the germline ends. This CDR3 has 14 amino acids. The CDR3 spells CASGWGGAVTEAFF. CDR3 DNA sequence: TGTGCTAGTGGTTGGGGGGGCGCGGTCACTGAAGCTTTCTTT.

J is TRBJ2-1 and V is TRBV9, with TRBD1 matching 7 bases. Germline CDR1 and CDR2: SGDLS and YYNGEE. Unmatched junction bases numbered 12, after V lost 0 bases and J lost 0 bases. The CDR3 covers 19 residues. The CDR3 reads CASSVGDSVHLSSYNEQFF. The CDR3 nucleotides read TGTGCCAGCAGCGTAGGGGACAGTGTTCACCTAAGCTCCTACAATGAGCAGTTCTTC.

The V and J genes are TRBV29-1 and TRBJ2-1; D is uncertain. Germline V CDR1 and CDR2: SQVTM, ANQGSEA. CDR3 length equals 11 residues. The germline V and J ends were trimmed by 8 bases and 6 bases, with 11 bases remaining between them. CDR3 sequence reads: CSPGWGNEQFF. For the CDR3, the DNA is TGCAGCCCCGGATGGGGCAATGAGCAGTTCTTC.

The chain recombines TRBV20-1 with TRBJ2-1, with 9 bases matching TRBD2. Looked up from germline, CDR1 is DFQATT and CDR2 is SNEGSKA (reference sequence). The CDR3 spans 15 residues. Losses at the gene ends were 0 bases for V and 0 bases for J; bases not matched to a gene: 0. The CDR3 DNA reads TGCAGTGCTAGAGATAGCGGGAGCTCCTACAATGAGCAGTTCTTC. This encodes CSARDSGSSYNEQFF.

V and J are TRBV4-2 and TRBJ2-1; D assignment may be TRBD1 or TRBD2 (6 bases each). CDR1 is LGHNA and CDR2 is YNFKEQ in the germline V gene. V lost 0 bases and J lost 9, with 15 bases in between. The CDR3 length is 15 residues. The CDR3 DNA is TGTGCCAGCAGCCAAGACGGGGGCAAGCCGGGTGAGCAGTTCTTC. As protein: CASSQDGGKPGEQFF.